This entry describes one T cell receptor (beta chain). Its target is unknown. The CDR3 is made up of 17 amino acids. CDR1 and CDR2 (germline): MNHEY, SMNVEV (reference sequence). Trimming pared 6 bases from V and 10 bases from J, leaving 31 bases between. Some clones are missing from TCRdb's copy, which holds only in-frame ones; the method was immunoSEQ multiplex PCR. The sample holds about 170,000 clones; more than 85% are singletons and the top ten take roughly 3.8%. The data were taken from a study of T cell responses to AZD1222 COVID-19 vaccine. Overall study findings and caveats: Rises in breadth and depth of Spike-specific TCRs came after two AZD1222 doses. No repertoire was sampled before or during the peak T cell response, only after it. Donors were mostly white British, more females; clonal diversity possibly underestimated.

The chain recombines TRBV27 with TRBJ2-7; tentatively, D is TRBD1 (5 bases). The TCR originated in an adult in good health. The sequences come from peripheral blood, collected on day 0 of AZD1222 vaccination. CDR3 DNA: TGTGCCAGCAGCCCTTACTCATTGACAGCCAGCCGATCGGAACAGTACTTC. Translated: CASSPYSLTASRSEQYF.